This T cell receptor beta chain was sequenced for a study of blood T cells in healthy people across ages (dated by TCRdb to between 2015 and 2016). Regarding the study in general: In model experiments, template switching captured roughly one uniquely barcoded TCR beta cDNA molecule for every two T cells. Using deep sequencing normalized with unique cDNA molecular identifiers, the study measured how TCR beta repertoire diversity changes with age. Donors were grouped into four age groups: young (average 16 years), middle-aged (roughly 37), aged (roughly 67) and long-lived (around 80). To avoid experimental bias, donors of different ages were spread randomly across the sequencing lanes. For two donors (one aged 18 to 30 and one aged 80 or older), the study analyzed two additional independent replicas of 1 million unique cDNA reads from the same blood draw.

Ends trimmed: V by 1 base, J by 4 bases; bases unmatched to a gene: 7. CDR1 and CDR2 are read off the germline V gene as MNHNS and SASEGT. The CDR3 starts with the cysteine, ends with the phenylalanine, and has 15 residues. CDR3 DNA only is kept here, 45 bases in frame from base 1. The paper's findings and limits, for the study overall: Total diversity estimates from one million sequenced T cells were considered lower bounds and underestimates. Observed TCR beta diversity per million T cells fell roughly linearly with age, and a significant reduction was already apparent by age about 38. Compared with the aged group, the long-lived group had more naive CD4+ T cells, fewer expanded clones and increased TCR diversity, suggesting age selection. There was a strong correlation between observed TCR beta diversity and the percentage of naive T cells measured by flow cytometry. Because profiling used bulk unsorted PBMCs, naive and antigen-experienced compartments could not be compared conclusively. The CMV infection status of donors was not known, potentially confounding age-related changes in expanded clonotypes.

Receptor libraries were prepared by 5' RACE. These reads were obtained on an Illumina HiSeq 2500. A second PCR of roughly 7 to 11 cycles was performed with a sample-barcoded 5' primer and a J-beta primer mix. A template-switch 5' adaptor carrying 12 random nucleotides introduced a unique molecular identifier onto each TCR beta cDNA molecule. Each sample yielded at least 2.5 million CDR3-containing paired-end reads. First-strand cDNA synthesis was performed from all RNA using the Mint cDNA synthesis kit, with priming by a TRBC-specific oligonucleotide. Following uracil-DNA glycosylase treatment, a first 18-cycle PCR with universal primers M1SS and BC2_uni_R was performed on all cDNA. The authors' pipeline ran thus. Normalization of each sample was performed by random selection of 1 million high-quality reads, each carrying a distinct molecular identifier. Reads with shared molecular identifiers were discarded instead of being binned into consensus sequences. CDR3 identification, clonotype clustering and error correction used MiTCR with a Q25 quality threshold and the strictest error-elimination algorithm. A nonparametric unseen species model with Euler transformation was used to estimate lower-bound total TCR beta diversity. The raw public data were reprocessed by TCRdb itself: fastp quality trimming at Q25, MiXCR clonotype calling, in-frame beta chains only. Identical CDR3 proteins give one entry, which carries the most common genes and DNA. TCRdb's processing, not the authors' own work, is the source of the V and J calls. This sample has about 690,000 distinct CDR3 sequences in its table, and approximately 40% of those were observed once. The ten largest make up around 30% of the sample.

The donors were roughly 38 Caucasian individuals from Russia, aged roughly 6 to 90 years, who were systemically healthy. Roughly 9.5 milliliters of peripheral blood were drawn from each donor into EDTA-treated Vacutainer tubes. Ficoll-Paque density-gradient centrifugation was used to isolate PBMCs, with at least 7 million obtained per sample. Total RNA, at least 5 micrograms per sample, was extracted from PBMCs with Trizol reagent. The percentages of naive CD45RAhigh/CD27high T cells were determined by flow cytometry on a PBMC aliquot from every donor. This clonotype was observed a few times. The antigen this receptor binds is unknown. There are no base qualities to consult, and no much larger clone falls within one base.

The V and J segments used are TRBV6-1 and TRBJ2-7, with 7 middle bases fitting TRBD1. Material for sequencing was blood. This clonotype was sampled from a man aged 80 or over in good health. The CDR3 in this case is CASSEGRGLSYEQYF. At the DNA level, the sequence is TGTGCCAGCAGTGAAGGTAGGGGGCTCTCATACGAGCAGTACTTC.